A single sample is the source of the 8 T cell receptor beta chains below, sequenced in a study of tumor-infiltrating lymphocytes in primary liver carcinoma. Unsorted whole blood served as the source of blood RNA, and germline DNA was extracted as well. Production of TCR beta cDNA used around 500 ng total RNA together with a constant-region primer. Libraries covering TCR beta were generated through three nested multiplex PCR rounds (using a slightly modified ARM-PCR). Amplification in the first two PCR rounds was performed using TRBV1-TRBV30 forward primers and a C-beta reverse primer for approximately 10 cycles each. TCRdb reprocessed the multiplex PCR reads with MiXCR, giving one entry per CDR3 protein. The sample contains 300,000 to 350,000 distinct CDR3 sequences, approximately 64% of which appear only once. Sequencing was carried out using peripheral blood. All receptors derive from a man aged 40-49 years with primary liver carcinoma and hepatitis B virus infection.

This clonotype was seen ten or more times. The chain uses TRBV6-5 and TRBJ2-7; TRBD2 matches 12 bases. Per the germline V gene, CDR1 is MNHEY and CDR2 is SVGAGI. The CDR3 is 14 residues long. The J segment lost 3 bases and the V segment lost 4 bases, leaving 1 base of the junction unmatched. CDR3 sequence: CASSWTSGIYEQYF. The CDR3 DNA reads as TGTGCCAGCAGTTGGACTAGCGGGATCTACGAGCAGTACTTC.

Note on this clonotype: The junction does not match germline at one end; this may be a read error. The chain joins TRBV6-1 to TRBJ2-1, with D perhaps TRBD2 (5 bases). In germline, CDR1 is MNHNS, CDR2 SASEGT. The CDR3 runs 14 residues. In DNA, the CDR3 is TGTGCCAGCAGTGAAGAGTGGGAGAGCAATGAGCAGTCCTTC. Its protein product is CASSEEWESNEQSF.

As concerns this clonotype: One junction end disagrees with the germline gene, perhaps due to a read error. The chain is built from TRBV6-2 or TRBV6-3 and TRBJ2-4; the D gene is possibly TRBD2 (6 bases). Germline loops: CDR1 MNHEY, CDR2 SVGEGT. CDR3 size: 14 residues. CDR3 region: CASSYNSEGDIHYF. The CDR3 DNA follows: TGTGCAAGCAGTTATAACTCGGAGGGCGACATTCATTACTTC.

About this clonotype itself: The CDR3 end shows no conserved phenylalanine or tryptophan, and so a read error is likely. The chain uses TRBV4-1 and TRBJ2-7; the match to TRBD2 covers 14 bases. CDR1 and CDR2 (germline): MGHRA, YSYEKL. The CDR3 is 17 amino acids. Trimming at V came to 5 bases and at J to 6 bases, leaving 12 bases not matched to a gene. The CDR3 DNA reads TGCGCCAGCAGCAGGTACCAGGGACTAGCGGGAGCCAGCGAGCAGTACTTG. Translating gives CASSRYQGLAGASEQYL.

This clonotype was picked up a small number of times. This rearrangement joins TRBV5-6 to TRBJ1-5; 10 bases match TRBD1. From germline, CDR1 is SGHDT and CDR2 YYEEEE. V gave up 4 bases and J gave up 6 bases; unmatched junction bases: 4. There are 14 residues in the CDR3. The CDR3 reads CASSRDRGAQPQHF. CDR3 nucleotide sequence: TGTGCCAGCAGCCGGGACAGGGGAGCTCAGCCCCAGCATTTT.

Ten or more counts support this clonotype. V and J are TRBV6-5 and TRBJ1-5; no definite D call. In germline, CDR1 is MNHEY, CDR2 SVGAGI. V was pared by 4 bases and J by 0 bases, with 10 bases between. The CDR3 length is 15 residues. In nucleotides, the CDR3 is TGTGCCAGCAGTTTCCGGGTCGATAGCAATCAGCCCCAGCATTTT. Residues: CASSFRVDSNQPQHF.

Of note for this clonotype: Mismatch with germline at one junction end may stem from a read error. This sequence joins TRBV11-3 and TRBJ2-1; 9 bases agree with TRBD1. Germline V CDR1 and CDR2: SGHNT, YENEEA. The CDR3 sequence is 15 residues long. The CDR3 reads CASSSPQGASNEQFF. The CDR3 DNA sequence: TGTGCCAGTAGCTCACCACAGGGGGCAAGTAATGAGCAGTTCTTC.

In its sample, this clonotype was seen many times. The V call is TRBV11-2, the J call TRBJ1-4; 7 bases line up with TRBD1. V shed 5 bases, J shed 1 base, and the junction held 4 bases outside the gene matches. This CDR3 comprises 15 residues. CDR1 is SGHAT, CDR2 FQNNGV, per germline. The CDR3 sequence: CASSTRQGTNEKLFF. DNA of the CDR3: TGTGCCAGCAGCACCCGACAGGGAACTAATGAAAAACTGTTTTTT.